This entry concerns a single T cell receptor beta chain. This CDR3 contains 11 residues. Trimming removed 5 bases at V and 7 bases at J, with 8 bases between. Germline V CDR1 and CDR2: DFQATT, SNEGSKA (reference sequence). The method was immunoSEQ multiplex PCR; TCRdb's version includes in-frame clones alone and lacks a portion of them. The sample consists of some 180,000 clones, 79% of them appearing once. These data belong to a study of blood T cell repertoires in COVID-19. As for the study in general: There were acute and convalescent COVID-19 samples, and they came from the United States, Italy and Spain.

The chain employs TRBV20-1 and TRBJ2-2, with D possibly TRBD2 on 6 matching bases. This receptor was identified in a woman aged 40 to 50 with COVID-19, enrolled during active disease. The sequencing sample was made of peripheral blood. CDR3 nucleotide sequence: TGCAGTGCTCGGGACTTCGGGGAGCTGTTTTTT. This sequence encodes CSARDFGELFF.